The 15 T cell receptor beta chains below all came from one sample that was sequenced in a study of shared clonotypes between healthy human individuals. The naive CD8 subset, CD45RO-negative cells positively selected for CCR7, excluded terminally differentiated effector memory CD45RA+ cells. The assay was immunoSEQ multiplex PCR, and TCRdb's table has in-frame clones only and misses some. The sample records roughly 650,000 clones, roughly 96% being singletons. Sequenced sample: naive CD8+ T cells sorted from blood. The source of these receptors is a woman aged 25-40 years in good health.

The chain carries TRBV2 and TRBJ1-2; D is ambiguous. The V and J ends lost 6 bases and 4 bases respectively, with 15 bases between them. The CDR3 sequence is 14 residues long. Germline CDR1 is SNHLY and CDR2 is FYNNEI. The CDR3: CASRSGREIYGYTF. In nucleotides, the CDR3 is TGTGCCAGCAGATCCGGGCGGGAAATCTATGGCTACACCTTC.

This CDR3 is CSVVGGRALDYEQYF. The CDR3 DNA sequence: TGCAGCGTTGTTGGAGGCAGGGCGCTAGACTACGAGCAGTACTTC. The genes are TRBV29-1 and TRBJ2-7; D tentatively reads TRBD1 or TRBD2 (5 bases each). V was shortened by 4 bases and J by 3 bases, with 19 bases between the two germline ends. Germline CDR1 and CDR2: SQVTM and ANQGSEA. The CDR3 has 15 amino acids.

This chain connects TRBV27 to TRBJ2-3; D is undetermined. This CDR3 contains 13 residues. The V end was cut by 6 bases, the J end by 0 bases, with 7 bases between. Germline V CDR1 and CDR2: MNHEY, SMNVEV (reference sequence). The CDR3 sequence is CASSNPSTDTQYF. Here the CDR3 DNA reads TGTGCCAGCAGCAACCCTAGCACAGATACGCAGTATTTT.

This chain's CDR3 is CASTLTAHGNSGANVLTF. The CDR3 DNA is TGTGCCAGCACCCTCACCGCTCACGGAAACTCTGGGGCCAACGTCCTGACTTTC. The chain combines TRBV7-8 with TRBJ2-6, with D uncertain. The CDR3 runs to 18 residues. V was pared by 7 bases and J by 0 bases, with 19 bases between. Germline CDR1 and CDR2: SGHVS and FQNEAQ.

This clone has a single count. The genes are TRBV4-1 and TRBJ1-5; TRBD1 aligns across 8 bases. V lost 0 bases to trimming and J lost 3 bases; unmatched junction nucleotides: 4. The CDR3 is made up of 16 amino acids. Germline CDR1 reads MGHRA; CDR2 reads YSYEKL. In DNA, the CDR3 is TGCGCCAGCAGCCAAGACCTGGGACAGGTCAATCAGCCCCAGCATTTT. Amino acids: CASSQDLGQVNQPQHF.

The genes are TRBV12-5 and TRBJ2-1, with TRBD2 matching over 7 bases. The CDR3 runs 17 residues. V lost 0 bases, J lost 0 bases, and 5 bases stayed unmatched. CDR1 is LGHNT and CDR2 is FRNRAP in the germline V gene. CDR3 sequence (DNA): TGTGCTAGTGGTTTGGTACTAGGCGGGAGCTCCTACAATGAGCAGTTCTTC. It translates to CASGLVLGGSSYNEQFF.

This chain links TRBV5-4 with TRBJ2-3; 10 bases are a match to TRBD1. Germline CDR1 reads SGHNT; CDR2 reads YYREEE (reference sequence). Trimming took 4 bases from V and 4 from J; bases not matched to a gene: 9. The CDR3 length is 16 residues. DNA for the CDR3: TGTGCCAGCAGCCATTTGACAGGGGGCGCATCAGATACGCAGTATTTT. It encodes CASSHLTGGASDTQYF.

The chain couples TRBV30 to TRBJ2-1; a possible D gene is TRBD1 (6 bases). The CDR3 covers 11 residues. Per germline, CDR1 GTSNPN and CDR2 SVGIG (reference sequence). The germline V and J ends were trimmed by 5 bases and 7 bases, with 9 bases remaining between them. The CDR3 DNA is TGTGCCTGGGTACAGGGTAATGAGCAGTTCTTC. Residues: CAWVQGNEQFF.

The chain couples TRBV7-1 to TRBJ2-7; D is unresolved. TRBV7-1 is an open reading frame, and its role is uncertain. CDR3 length: 13 amino acids. Trimming cost V 4 bases and J 5 bases, with 12 bases left between them. The CDR3 here is CASSLISSDEQYF. The CDR3 DNA reads as TGTGCCAGCAGCTTAATCTCCTCAGACGAGCAGTACTTC.

The chain is built from TRBV19 and TRBJ1-3; a weak D match, TRBD1 (5 bases). CDR3 length equals 16 residues. V was shortened by 4 bases and J by 2 bases, with 15 bases between the two germline ends. CDR1 and CDR2 from the germline V gene are LNHDA and SQIVND (reference sequence). The DNA for the CDR3 is TGTGCCAGTAGTACAGACAGAGAGCCTGCTGGAAACACCATATATTTT. This gives the protein CASSTDREPAGNTIYF.

The chain is built from TRBV5-4 and TRBJ2-5; 8 bases are a match to TRBD1. Germline V gene sequence: CDR1 SGHNT, CDR2 YYREEE (reference sequence). CDR3 length equals 13 residues. J was trimmed by 5 bases and V by 6 bases; bases with no gene match: 6. The DNA of the CDR3 is TGTGCCAGCACCCCGGACAGGGAGGAGACCCAGTACTTC. Translated: CASTPDREETQYF.

With respect to this clone: The junction departs from the called germline gene at one end, perhaps through a read error. The rearrangement links TRBV7-9 to TRBJ2-7; TRBD1 agrees at 8 bases. This CDR3 contains 14 residues. Germline V gene sequence: CDR1 SEHNR, CDR2 FQNEAQ (reference sequence). CDR3 sequence (DNA): TGTGCCAGCACCTTAGTCCAGGGGGCGGGCGAGCAGTACTTC. Translating it yields CASTLVQGAGEQYF. The whole variable domain, filled in from reference TRBV7-9 and TRBJ2-7, reads DTGVSQNPRHKITKRGQNVTFRCDPISEHNRLYWYRQTLGQGPEFLTYFQNEAQLEKSRLLSDRFSAERPKGSFSTLEIQRTEQGDSAMYLCASTLVQGAGEQYFGPGTRLTVT.

This rearrangement joins TRBV28 to TRBJ2-1; a possible D gene is TRBD1 (5 bases). This CDR3 is 18 amino acids long. Germline lookup yields CDR1 MDHEN and CDR2 SYDVKM. Trimming stripped 3 bases from V and 0 bases from J, with 18 bases between. CDR3 DNA sequence: TGTGCCAGCAGTTTCCGAGACAGTTGGCTGAGCTCCTACAATGAGCAGTTCTTC. Its protein is CASSFRDSWLSSYNEQFF.

V and J are TRBV27 and TRBJ2-7; D is unresolved. CDR3 size: 13 residues. Per germline, CDR1 MNHEY and CDR2 SMNVEV (reference sequence). The V gene lost 6 bases and the J gene lost 4 bases, with 13 bases spanning the gap. The CDR3 is CASRREHHYEQYF. The CDR3 coding sequence is TGTGCCAGCAGACGTGAACACCATTACGAGCAGTACTTC.

The gene calls are TRBV16 and TRBJ1-5; D ambiguous. V was pared by 2 bases and J by 5 bases, with 10 bases between. From germline, CDR1 is KGHSY and CDR2 FQNENV. CDR3 size: 14 residues. The CDR3 here is CASSQAKGDQPQHF. The CDR3 DNA sequence: TGTGCCAGCAGCCAAGCGAAGGGAGATCAGCCCCAGCATTTT. Full variable domain (remainder filled in from reference TRBV16 and TRBJ1-5): GEEVAQTPKHLVRGEGQKAKLYCAPIKGHSYVFWYQQVLKNEFKFLISFQNENVFDETGMPKERFSAKCLPNSPCSLEIQATKLEDSAVYFCASSQAKGDQPQHFGDGTRLSIL.